What follows describes a single T cell receptor (beta chain). The antigen remains unidentified. This entry comes from a study of cytomegalovirus exposure and HLA in healthy donors. Study as a whole: There were 350 to 450 genotyped donors. Of these, roughly 86% fell in the genetic ancestry cluster associated with self-reported Caucasian donors. Whole-study results and caveats: The authors assumed roughly uniform sequencing depth across donors for presence/absence analyses.

PCR primers comprised 60 Vbeta and 13 Jbeta primers. Some clones are missing from TCRdb's copy, which holds only in-frame ones; the method was immunoSEQ multiplex PCR. The data hold over 150,000 clones, with 68% observed a single time. Germline CDR1 is SGHRS and CDR2 is YFSETQ. J gave up 7 bases and V 4 bases, and 13 bases lay outside the gene matches. CDR3 length: 15 residues. Healthy bone marrow donors made up the donors. The V gene is TRBV5-1, the J gene TRBJ1-1; 7 positions agree with TRBD1. The specimen was PBMCs. The receptor comes from a woman between 40 and 55 years old in good health and CMV-seropositive. This CDR3 reads CASSIPDPGTVEAFF. For the CDR3, the DNA is TGCGCCAGCAGCATACCCGACCCCGGGACAGTTGAAGCTTTCTTT. The variable domain in full, completed from reference TRBV5-1 and TRBJ1-1, reads KAGVTQTPRYLIKTRGQQVTLSCSPISGHRSVSWYQQTPGQGLQFLFEYFSETQRNKGNFPGRFSGRQFSNSRSEMNVSTLELGDSALYLCASSIPDPGTVEAFFGQGTRLTVV.